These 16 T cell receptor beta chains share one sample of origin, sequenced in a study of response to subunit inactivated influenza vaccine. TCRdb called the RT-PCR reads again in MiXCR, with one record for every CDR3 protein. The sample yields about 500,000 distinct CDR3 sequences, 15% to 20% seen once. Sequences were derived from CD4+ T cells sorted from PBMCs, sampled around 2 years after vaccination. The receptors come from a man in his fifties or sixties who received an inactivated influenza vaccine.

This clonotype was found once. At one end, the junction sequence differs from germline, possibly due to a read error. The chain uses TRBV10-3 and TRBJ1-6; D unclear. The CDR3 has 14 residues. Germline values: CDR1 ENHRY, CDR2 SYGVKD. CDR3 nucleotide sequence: TGTGCCACCTCCGGGAGGGTGCGGGATTCATCCCTCCACTTT. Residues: CATSGRVRDSSLHF.

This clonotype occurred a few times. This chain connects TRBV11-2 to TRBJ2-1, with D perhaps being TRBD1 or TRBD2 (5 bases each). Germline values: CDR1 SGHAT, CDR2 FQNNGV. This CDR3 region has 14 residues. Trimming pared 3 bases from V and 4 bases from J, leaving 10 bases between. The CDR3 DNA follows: TGTGCCAGCAGCTTTGGGACCTTTTACAATGAGCAGTTCTTC. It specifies CASSFGTFYNEQFF.

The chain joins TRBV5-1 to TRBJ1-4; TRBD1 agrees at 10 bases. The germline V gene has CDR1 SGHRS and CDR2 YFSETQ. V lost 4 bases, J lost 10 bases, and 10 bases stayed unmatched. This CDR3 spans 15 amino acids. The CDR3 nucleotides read TGCGCCAGCAGCGGGACAGGGGACCTTCAGGGAAAACTGTTTTTT. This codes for CASSGTGDLQGKLFF. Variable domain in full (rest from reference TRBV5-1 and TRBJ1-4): KAGVTQTPRYLIKTRGQQVTLSCSPISGHRSVSWYQQTPGQGLQFLFEYFSETQRNKGNFPGRFSGRQFSNSRSEMNVSTLELGDSALYLCASSGTGDLQGKLFFGSGTQLSVL.

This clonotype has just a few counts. The CDR3 bases are TGCAGTGCCACACGAGGGGGCGCCCAAGAGACCCAGTACTTC. Its translation: CSATRGGAQETQYF. This chain links TRBV20-1 with TRBJ2-5; the match to TRBD1 covers 7 bases. This CDR3 spans 14 amino acids. V was pared by 6 bases and J by 1 base, with 8 bases of the junction left unmatched. Germline V gene lookup returns CDR1 DFQATT and CDR2 SNEGSKA (reference sequence).

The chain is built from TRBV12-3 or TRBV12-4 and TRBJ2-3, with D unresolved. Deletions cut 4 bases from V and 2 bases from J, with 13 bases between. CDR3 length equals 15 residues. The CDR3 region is CASSSGPTITDTQYF. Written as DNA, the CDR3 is TGTGCCAGCAGTTCCGGGCCTACCATCACAGATACGCAGTATTTT.

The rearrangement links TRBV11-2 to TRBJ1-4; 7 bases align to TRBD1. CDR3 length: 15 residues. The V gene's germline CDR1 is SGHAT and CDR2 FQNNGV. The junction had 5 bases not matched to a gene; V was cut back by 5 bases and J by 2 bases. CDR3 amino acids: CASSDRAFTNEKLFF. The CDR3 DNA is TGTGCCAGCAGCGACAGGGCTTTTACTAATGAAAAACTGTTTTTT. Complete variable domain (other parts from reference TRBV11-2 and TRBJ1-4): EAGVAQSPRYKIIEKRQSVAFWCNPISGHATLYWYQQILGQGPKLLIQFQNNGVVDDSQLPKDRFSAERLKGVDSTLKIQPAKLEDSAVYLCASSDRAFTNEKLFFGSGTQLSVL.

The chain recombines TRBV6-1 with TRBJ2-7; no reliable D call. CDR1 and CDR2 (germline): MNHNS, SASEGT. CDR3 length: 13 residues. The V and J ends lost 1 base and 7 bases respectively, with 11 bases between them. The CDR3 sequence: CASSEVFYGEQYF. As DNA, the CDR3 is TGTGCCAGCAGTGAAGTATTTTATGGTGAGCAGTACTTC.

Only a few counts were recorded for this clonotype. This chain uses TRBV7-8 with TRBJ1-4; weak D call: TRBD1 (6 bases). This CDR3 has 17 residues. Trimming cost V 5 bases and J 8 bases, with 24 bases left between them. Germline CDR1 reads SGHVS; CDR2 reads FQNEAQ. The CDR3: CASSAIGGAGRGEKLFF. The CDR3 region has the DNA TGTGCCAGCAGCGCAATCGGGGGGGCAGGGCGGGGGGAAAAACTGTTTTTT. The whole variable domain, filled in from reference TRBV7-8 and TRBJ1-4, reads GAGVSQSPRYKVAKRGQDVALRCDPISGHVSLFWYQQALGQGPEFLTYFQNEAQLDKSGLPSDRFFAERPEGSVSTLKIQRTQQEDSAVYLCASSAIGGAGRGEKLFFGSGTQLSVL.

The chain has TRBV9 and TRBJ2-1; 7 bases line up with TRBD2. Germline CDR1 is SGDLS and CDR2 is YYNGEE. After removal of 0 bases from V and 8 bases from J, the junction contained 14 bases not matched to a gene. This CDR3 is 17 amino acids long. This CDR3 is CASSVGASGAGRHEQFF. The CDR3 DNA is TGTGCCAGCAGCGTAGGGGCTAGCGGAGCCGGTCGCCATGAGCAGTTCTTC. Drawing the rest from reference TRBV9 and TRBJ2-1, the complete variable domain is DSGVTQTPKHLITATGQRVTLRCSPRSGDLSVYWYQQSLDQGLQFLIQYYNGEERAKGNILERFSAQQFPDLHSELNLSSLELGDSALYFCASSVGASGAGRHEQFFGPGTRLTVL.

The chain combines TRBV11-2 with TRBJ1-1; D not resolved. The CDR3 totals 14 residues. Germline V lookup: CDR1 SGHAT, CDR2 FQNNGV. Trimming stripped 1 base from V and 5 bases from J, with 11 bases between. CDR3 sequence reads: CASSLVGSSTEAFF. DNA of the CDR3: TGTGCCAGCAGCTTAGTCGGTAGCAGTACTGAAGCTTTCTTT.

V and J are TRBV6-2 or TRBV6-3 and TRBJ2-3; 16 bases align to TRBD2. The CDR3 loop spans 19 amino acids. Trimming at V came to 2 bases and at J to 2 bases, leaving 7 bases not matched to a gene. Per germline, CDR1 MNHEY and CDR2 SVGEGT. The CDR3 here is CASSYVTGTSGRVTDTQYF. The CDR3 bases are TGTGCCAGCAGTTACGTCACCGGGACTAGCGGGAGGGTCACAGATACGCAGTATTTT.

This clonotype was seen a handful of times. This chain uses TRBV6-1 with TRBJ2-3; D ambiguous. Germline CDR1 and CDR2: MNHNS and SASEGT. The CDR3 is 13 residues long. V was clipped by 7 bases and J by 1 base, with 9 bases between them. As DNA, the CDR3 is TGTGCCAGCACACAAAGCCGCACAGATACGCAGTATTTT. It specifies CASTQSRTDTQYF.

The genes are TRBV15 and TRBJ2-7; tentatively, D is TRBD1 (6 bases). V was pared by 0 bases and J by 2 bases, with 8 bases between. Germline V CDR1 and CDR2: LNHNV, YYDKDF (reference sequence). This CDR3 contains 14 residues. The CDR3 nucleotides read TGTGCCACCAGCAGAGATAGGGACACCTACGAGCAGTACTTC. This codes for CATSRDRDTYEQYF.

CDR3 protein: CASRRGTPYYQPTSGQYF. The CDR3 nucleotides read TGTGCCAGCAGGCGAGGGACACCATACTATCAGCCTACGAGTGGGCAGTACTTC. The rearrangement joins TRBV6-2 or TRBV6-3 to TRBJ2-7; a weak D match, TRBD1 (6 bases). Trimming took off 6 bases at V and 9 bases at J, with 33 bases between the two ends. The CDR3 contains 18 residues. The germline V gene has CDR1 MNHEY and CDR2 SVGEGT.

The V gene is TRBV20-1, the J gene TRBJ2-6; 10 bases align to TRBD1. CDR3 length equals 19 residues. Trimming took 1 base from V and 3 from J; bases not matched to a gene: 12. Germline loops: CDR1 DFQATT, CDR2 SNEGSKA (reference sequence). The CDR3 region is CSARVFGTGASSGANVLTF. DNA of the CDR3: TGCAGTGCTAGAGTGTTCGGGACAGGGGCCTCCAGTGGGGCCAACGTCCTGACTTTC.

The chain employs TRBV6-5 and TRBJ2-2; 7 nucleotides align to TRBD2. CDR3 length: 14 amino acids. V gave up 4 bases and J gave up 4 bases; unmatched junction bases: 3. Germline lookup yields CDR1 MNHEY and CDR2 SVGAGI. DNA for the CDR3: TGTGCCAGCAGTTGGGGGAGGGTCACCGGGGAGCTGTTTTTT. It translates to CASSWGRVTGELFF.